The 6 T cell receptor beta chains given below trace back to one sample, sequenced in a study of OX40 agonist ivuxolimab in advanced cancers. The library came from the immunoSEQ multiplex PCR assay. Here the immuneACCESS table is served through TCRdb, limited to in-frame sequences with V and J called. Missing clones are a known gap in these copies; in checked studies unresolved V genes cover under half, and the rest lacks a known reason. This sample has about 25,000 clones in its table, and 75% to 85% of those were observed once. Together, the top ten hold around a quarter of the sample. The source was CD4+ or CD8+ T cells sorted from blood, collected in a trial of the OX40 agonist ivuxolimab. The receptors were gathered from an adult with an advanced solid tumor such as melanoma, head and neck, liver or kidney cancer.

The chain combines TRBV5-1 with TRBJ2-3, with 9 bases fitting TRBD1. J was trimmed by 5 bases and V by 4 bases; bases with no gene match: 5. Germline CDR1 and CDR2: SGHRS and YFSETQ. The CDR3 sequence is 14 residues long. CDR3 DNA: TGCGCCAGCAGCCCGGACAGGGGCGGAGATACGCAGTATTTT. This sequence encodes CASSPDRGGDTQYF.

This chain joins TRBV29-1 and TRBJ1-2, with D perhaps TRBD1 (6 bases). Trimming shortened V by 3 bases and J by 2 bases, and 16 bases separated the two germline ends. The CDR3 extends over 15 amino acids. Germline V CDR1 and CDR2: SQVTM, ANQGSEA. CDR3 residues: CSVDFQTGGNYGYTF. CDR3 nucleotides: TGCAGCGTTGATTTCCAGACAGGAGGGAACTATGGCTACACCTTC. Based on the CDR3 plus reference TRBV29-1 and TRBJ1-2, the full variable domain is SAVISQKPSRDICQRGTSLTIQCQVDSQVTMMFWYRQQPGQSLTLIATANQGSEATYESGFVIDKFPISRPNLTFSTLTVSNMSPEDSSIYLCSVDFQTGGNYGYTFGSGTRLTVV.

The chain couples TRBV6-1 to TRBJ2-3; 11 nucleotides line up with TRBD2. Trimming at V came to 11 bases and at J to 3 bases, leaving 7 bases not matched to a gene. The length of the CDR3 is 14 residues. Germline assignment: CDR1 MNHNS and CDR2 SASEGT. The CDR3 region is CAGQTSGETDTQYF. For the CDR3, the DNA is TGTGCCGGGCAGACTAGCGGGGAGACAGATACGCAGTATTTT.

The CDR3 here is CASSTRLAGLYNEQFF. CDR3 nucleotides: TGTGCCAGCAGCACGCGACTAGCGGGACTCTACAATGAGCAGTTCTTC. The chain uses TRBV11-2 and TRBJ2-1; 11 bases are a match to TRBD2. V shed 5 bases and J 3 bases; nucleotides not matched to a gene: 6. The V gene's germline CDR1 is SGHAT and CDR2 FQNNGV. CDR3 length equals 16 residues.

The chain joins TRBV11-3 to TRBJ1-1; 8 bases are a match to TRBD1. Germline values: CDR1 SGHNT, CDR2 YENEEA. V shed 5 bases and J 1 base; nucleotides not matched to a gene: 3. The CDR3 is 14 amino acids. The CDR3 sequence is CASSPGQGNTEAFF. CDR3 DNA: TGTGCCAGCAGCCCAGGACAGGGGAACACTGAAGCTTTCTTT.

CDR3 region: CASSRDRNKNIQYF. CDR3 sequence (DNA): TGTGCCAGCAGCCGCGACAGGAACAAAAACATTCAGTACTTC. V usage is TRBV7-8 and J usage is TRBJ2-4; D might be TRBD1 (6 bases). CDR3 length equals 14 residues. Germline CDR1 SGHVS, CDR2 FQNEAQ. V lost 5 bases, J lost 3 bases, and 11 bases lay in between.